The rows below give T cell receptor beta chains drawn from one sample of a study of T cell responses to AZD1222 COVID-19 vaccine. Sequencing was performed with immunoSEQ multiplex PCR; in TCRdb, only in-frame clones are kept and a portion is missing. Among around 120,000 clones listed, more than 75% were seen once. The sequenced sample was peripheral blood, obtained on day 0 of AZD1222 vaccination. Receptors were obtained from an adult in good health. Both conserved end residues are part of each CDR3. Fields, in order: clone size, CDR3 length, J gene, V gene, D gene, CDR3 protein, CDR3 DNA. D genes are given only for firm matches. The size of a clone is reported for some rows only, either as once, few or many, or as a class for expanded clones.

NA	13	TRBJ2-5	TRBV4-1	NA	CASSQSTQETQYF	TGCGCCAGCAGCCAAAGCACCCAAGAGACCCAGTACTTC
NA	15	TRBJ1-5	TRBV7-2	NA	CASSLSRGGYQPQHF	TGTGCCAGCAGCTTATCCAGGGGTGGATATCAGCCCCAGCATTTT
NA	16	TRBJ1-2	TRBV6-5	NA	CASSYSGSGANYGYTF	TGTGCCAGCAGTTACTCGGGTTCAGGGGCGAACTATGGCTACACCTTC
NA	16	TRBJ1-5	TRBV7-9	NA	CASRPLSGQGSQPQHF	TGTGCCAGCAGACCCTTATCTGGGCAGGGCAGTCAGCCCCAGCATTTT
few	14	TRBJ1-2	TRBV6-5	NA	CASSYVGQGHGYTF	TGTGCCAGCAGTTACGTGGGCCAGGGCCATGGCTACACCTTC
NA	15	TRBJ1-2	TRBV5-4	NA	CASSFYTRVSGGYTF	TGTGCCAGCAGCTTCTATACCAGGGTTTCGGGTGGCTACACCTTC
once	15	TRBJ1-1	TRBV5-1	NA	CASSKQTELNTEAFF	TGCGCCAGCAGCAAGCAGACAGAATTGAACACTGAAGCTTTCTTT
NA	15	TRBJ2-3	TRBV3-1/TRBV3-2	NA	CASSLAGVATDTQYF	TGTGCCAGCAGCCTCGCCGGGGTCGCCACAGATACGCAGTATTTT
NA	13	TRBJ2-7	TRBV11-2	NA	CASRPIGGSEQYF	TGTGCCAGTCGTCCCATCGGGGGTTCCGAGCAGTACTTC
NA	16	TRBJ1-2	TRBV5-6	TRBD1	CASSLVGTGVEEGYTF	TGTGCCAGCAGCTTGGTCGGGACAGGCGTCGAGGAAGGCTACACCTTC
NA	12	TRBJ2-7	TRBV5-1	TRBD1	CASSEQGFEQYF	TGCGCCAGCAGCGAACAGGGGTTCGAGCAGTACTTC
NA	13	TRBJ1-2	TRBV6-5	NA	CASSYRAGHGYTF	TGTGCCAGCAGTTACAGGGCGGGGCATGGCTACACCTTC
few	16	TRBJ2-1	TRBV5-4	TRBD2	CASSSGLAINYNEQFF	TGTGCCAGCAGCTCCGGACTAGCGATAAACTACAATGAGCAGTTCTTC
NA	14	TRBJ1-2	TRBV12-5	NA	CASARQRGNYGYTF	TGTGCTAGTGCACGGCAGAGGGGGAACTATGGCTACACCTTC
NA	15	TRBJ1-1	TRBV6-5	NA	CASSYSRRGNTEAFF	TGTGCCAGCAGTTACTCGAGACGGGGGAACACTGAAGCTTTCTTT
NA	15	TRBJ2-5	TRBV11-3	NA	CASSLGTLGQETQYF	TGTGCCAGCAGCCTCGGGACTTTGGGCCAAGAGACCCAGTACTTC
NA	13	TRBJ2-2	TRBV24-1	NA	CATRSGNTGELFF	TGTGCCACCAGATCCGGAAACACCGGGGAGCTGTTTTTT
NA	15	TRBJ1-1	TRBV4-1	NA	CASSHPGVPNTEAFF	TGCGCCAGCAGCCACCCCGGGGTCCCAAACACTGAAGCTTTCTTT
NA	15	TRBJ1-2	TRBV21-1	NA	CASSPGTGGRYGYTF	TGTGCCAGCAGCCCTGGGACAGGGGGCAGGTATGGCTACACCTTC
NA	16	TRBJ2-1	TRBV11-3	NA	CASSLGWGSSYNEQFF	TGTGCCAGCAGCTTAGGTTGGGGGAGCTCCTACAATGAGCAGTTCTTC
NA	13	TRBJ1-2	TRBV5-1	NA	CASSLGGGYGYTF	TGCGCCAGCAGCTTGGGGGGAGGCTATGGCTACACCTTC
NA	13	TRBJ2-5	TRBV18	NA	CASSPPPGETQYF	TGTGCCAGCTCACCACCCCCGGGAGAGACCCAGTACTTC
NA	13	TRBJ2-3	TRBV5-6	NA	CASSAGGADTQYF	TGTGCCAGCAGCGCAGGTGGGGCAGATACGCAGTATTTT
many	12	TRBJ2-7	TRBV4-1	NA	CASSPSWDEQYF	TGCGCCAGCAGCCCGAGCTGGGACGAGCAGTACTTC
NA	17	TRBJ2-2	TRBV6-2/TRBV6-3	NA	CASSDLGRLTNTGELFF	TGTGCCAGCAGTGACCTAGGGCGCCTAACGAACACCGGGGAGCTGTTTTTT
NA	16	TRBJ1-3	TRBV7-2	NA	CASSSIGGGRGNTIYF	TGTGCCAGCAGCTCCATCGGGGGGGGGCGAGGAAACACCATATATTTT
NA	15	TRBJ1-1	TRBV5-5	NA	CASRTLGTSNTEAFF	TGTGCCAGCAGAACCCTCGGGACGTCGAACACTGAAGCTTTCTTT
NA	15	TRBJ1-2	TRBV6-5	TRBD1	CASRDRDRGSYGYTF	TGTGCCAGCAGAGACCGGGACAGGGGGAGCTATGGCTACACCTTC
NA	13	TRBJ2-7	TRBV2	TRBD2	CASRSGASYEQYF	TGTGCCAGCAGAAGCGGGGCCTCCTACGAGCAGTACTTC
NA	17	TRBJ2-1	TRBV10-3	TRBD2	CAISEMGDYLSYNEQFF	TGTGCCATCAGTGAGATGGGGGACTACCTCTCCTACAATGAGCAGTTCTTC
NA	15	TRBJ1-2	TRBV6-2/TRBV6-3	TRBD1	CASSQGARDHYGYTF	TGTGCCAGCAGTCAGGGGGCGCGGGACCACTATGGCTACACCTTC